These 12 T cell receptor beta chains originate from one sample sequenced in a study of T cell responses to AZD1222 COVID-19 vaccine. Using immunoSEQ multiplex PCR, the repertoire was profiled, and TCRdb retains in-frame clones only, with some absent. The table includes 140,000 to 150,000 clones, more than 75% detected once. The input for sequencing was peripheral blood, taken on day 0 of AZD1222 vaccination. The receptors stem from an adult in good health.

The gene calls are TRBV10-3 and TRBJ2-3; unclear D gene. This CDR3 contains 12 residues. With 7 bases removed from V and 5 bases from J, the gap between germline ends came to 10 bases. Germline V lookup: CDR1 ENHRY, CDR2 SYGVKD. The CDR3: CAIKSSQDTQYF. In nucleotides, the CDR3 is TGTGCCATCAAGTCTAGTCAAGATACGCAGTATTTT.

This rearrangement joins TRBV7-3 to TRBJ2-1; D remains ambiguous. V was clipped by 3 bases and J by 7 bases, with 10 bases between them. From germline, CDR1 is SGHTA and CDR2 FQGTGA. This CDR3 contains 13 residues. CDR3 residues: CASSFGWKNEQFF. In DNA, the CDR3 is TGTGCCAGCAGCTTCGGATGGAAGAATGAGCAGTTCTTC.

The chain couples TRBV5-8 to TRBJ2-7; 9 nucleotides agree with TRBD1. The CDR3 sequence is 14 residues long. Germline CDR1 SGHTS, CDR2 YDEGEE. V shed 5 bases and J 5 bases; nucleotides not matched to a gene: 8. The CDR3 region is CASRPRTGVNEQYF. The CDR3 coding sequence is TGTGCCAGCAGACCTCGGACAGGGGTGAACGAGCAGTACTTC.

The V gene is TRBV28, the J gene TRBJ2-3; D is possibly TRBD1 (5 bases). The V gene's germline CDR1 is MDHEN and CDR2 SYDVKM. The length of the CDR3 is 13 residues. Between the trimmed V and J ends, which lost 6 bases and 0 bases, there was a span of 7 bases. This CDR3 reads CASSQGSTDTQYF. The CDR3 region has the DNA TGTGCCAGCAGCCAGGGTAGCACAGATACGCAGTATTTT.

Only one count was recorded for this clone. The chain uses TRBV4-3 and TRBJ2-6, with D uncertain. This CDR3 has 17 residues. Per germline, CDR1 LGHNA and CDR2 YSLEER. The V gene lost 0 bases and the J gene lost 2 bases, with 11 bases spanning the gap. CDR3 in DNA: TGCGCCAGCAGCCAAGATCCAAGGGTAGCTGGGGCCAACGTCCTGACTTTC. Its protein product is CASSQDPRVAGANVLTF.

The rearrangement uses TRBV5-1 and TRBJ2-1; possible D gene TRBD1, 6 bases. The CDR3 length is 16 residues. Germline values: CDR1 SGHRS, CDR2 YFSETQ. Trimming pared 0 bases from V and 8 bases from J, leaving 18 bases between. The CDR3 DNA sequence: TGCGCCAGCAGCTTGGCCTTTCTGGGAGAGGGGGATGAGCAGTTCTTC. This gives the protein CASSLAFLGEGDEQFF.

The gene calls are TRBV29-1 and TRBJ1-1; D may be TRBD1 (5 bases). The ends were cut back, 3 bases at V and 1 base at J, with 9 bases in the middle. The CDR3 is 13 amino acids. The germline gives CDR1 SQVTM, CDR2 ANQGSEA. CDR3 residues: CSVETGENTEAFF. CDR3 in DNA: TGCAGCGTTGAGACGGGGGAGAACACTGAAGCTTTCTTT.

Here the CDR3 DNA reads TGTGCCAGCAGCCCCAACACCGGGACACACGGCTCCTACAATGAGCAGTTCTTC. This encodes CASSPNTGTHGSYNEQFF. This chain uses TRBV7-9 with TRBJ2-1; D possibly corresponds to TRBD1 (6 bases). Germline V gene lookup returns CDR1 SEHNR and CDR2 FQNEAQ (reference sequence). V was cut by 5 bases and J by 0 bases, with 20 bases left in between. CDR3 length: 18 amino acids.

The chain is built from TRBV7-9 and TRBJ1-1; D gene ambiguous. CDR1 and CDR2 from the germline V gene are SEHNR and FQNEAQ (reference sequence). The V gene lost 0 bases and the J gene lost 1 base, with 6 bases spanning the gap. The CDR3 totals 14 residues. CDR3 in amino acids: CASSLALPNTEAFF. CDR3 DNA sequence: TGTGCCAGCAGCTTAGCGCTCCCGAACACTGAAGCTTTCTTT.

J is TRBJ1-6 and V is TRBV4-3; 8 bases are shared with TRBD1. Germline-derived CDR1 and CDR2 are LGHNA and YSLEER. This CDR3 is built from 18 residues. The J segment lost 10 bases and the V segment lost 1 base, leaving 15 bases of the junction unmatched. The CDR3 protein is CASSQGALQQGALSPLHF. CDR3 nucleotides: TGCGCCAGCAGCCAAGGGGCCCTTCAGCAGGGGGCTTTGTCACCCCTCCACTTT.

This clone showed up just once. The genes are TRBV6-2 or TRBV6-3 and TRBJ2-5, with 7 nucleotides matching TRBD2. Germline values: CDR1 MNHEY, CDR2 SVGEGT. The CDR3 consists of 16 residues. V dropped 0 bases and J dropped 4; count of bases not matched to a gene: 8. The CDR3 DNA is TGTGCCAGCAGTTACTCGATGGGCGGGAGTGGAGAGACCCAGTACTTC. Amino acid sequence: CASSYSMGGSGETQYF.

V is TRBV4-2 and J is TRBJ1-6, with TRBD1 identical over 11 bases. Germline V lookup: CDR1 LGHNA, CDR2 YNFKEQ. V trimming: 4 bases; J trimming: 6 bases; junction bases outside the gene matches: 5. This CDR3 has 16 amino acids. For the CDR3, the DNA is TGTGCCAGCAGCCCTTCGGACAGGGGGCTTAATTCACCCCTCCACTTT. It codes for CASSPSDRGLNSPLHF.